Listed here are 8 T cell receptor beta chains from one sample, sequenced in a study of B cell selection in AIRE deficiency. Assay: immunoSEQ multiplex PCR; the TCRdb copy retains only in-frame clones and omits some. The sample contains some 25,000 clones, less than 97% of which appear only once. Conventional CD4 T cells were sorted as CD4+CD127+ cells. The sequenced sample consisted of CD4+CD127+ conventional T cells sorted from PBMCs. The receptors here all came from a human donor in good health.

The V and J genes are TRBV2 and TRBJ1-2; 9 nucleotides agree with TRBD1. CDR1 is SNHLY and CDR2 is FYNNEI in the germline V gene. V lost 4 bases and J lost 2; bases outside the gene matches: 11. This CDR3 has 17 residues. The CDR3 reads CASSAQGAPRRNYGYTF. The CDR3 DNA sequence: TGTGCCAGCAGTGCACAGGGGGCCCCGCGGAGGAACTATGGCTACACCTTC.

The chain employs TRBV19 and TRBJ1-3; 7 bases map to TRBD1. The CDR3 covers 16 residues. Germline V gene data show CDR1 as LNHDA and CDR2 as SQIVND (reference sequence). With V trimmed by 3 bases and J by 4 bases, 9 bases remained unmatched. The CDR3 spells CASSIGDRAGGNTIYF. The CDR3, as DNA: TGTGCCAGTAGTATCGGAGACAGGGCCGGAGGAAACACCATATATTTT.

The gene calls are TRBV29-1 and TRBJ2-5, with D unresolved. The germline CDR1 and CDR2 sequences are SQVTM and ANQGSEA. This CDR3 contains 12 residues. The ends were cut back, 4 bases at V and 2 bases at J, with 8 bases in the middle. CDR3 residues: CSVGRAQETQYF. CDR3 DNA sequence: TGCAGCGTTGGAAGAGCACAAGAGACCCAGTACTTC.

The chain employs TRBV19 and TRBJ2-1, with D unclear. CDR1 and CDR2 (germline): LNHDA, SQIVND (reference sequence). V lost 5 bases and J lost 2, with 13 bases in between. The CDR3 sequence is 15 residues long. DNA of the CDR3: TGTGCCAGTAGTGGCGACTGGTCCCCCTACAATGAGCAGTTCTTC. Its translation: CASSGDWSPYNEQFF.

This clone was recorded only once. The chain uses TRBV5-5 and TRBJ2-3; TRBD1 might be the D (5 bases). Trimming shortened V by 5 bases and J by 4 bases, and 17 bases separated the two germline ends. This CDR3 spans 15 amino acids. Germline assignment: CDR1 SGHKS and CDR2 YYEKEE (reference sequence). CDR3 amino acids: CASRLLTQGPDTQYF. The CDR3 coding sequence is TGTGCCAGCAGGTTACTGACGCAGGGTCCAGATACGCAGTATTTT.

The chain employs TRBV19 and TRBJ1-2, with D perhaps TRBD1 (5 bases). Per germline, CDR1 LNHDA and CDR2 SQIVND (reference sequence). There are 12 residues in the CDR3. The CDR3 protein is CVSVAGGYGYTF. In DNA, the CDR3 is TGTGTAAGTGTAGCCGGGGGCTATGGCTACACCTTC. Drawing the rest from reference TRBV19 and TRBJ1-2, the complete variable domain is DGGITQSPKYLFRKEGQNVTLSCEQNLNHDAMYWYRQDPGQGLRLIYYSQIVNDFQKGDIAEGYSVSREKKESFPLTVTSAQKNPTAFYLCVSVAGGYGYTFGSGTRLTVV.

This rearrangement joins TRBV7-2 to TRBJ2-2; TRBD2 aligns across 7 bases. The V and J ends lost 0 bases and 4 bases, in that order; junction bases with no gene match: 11. There are 18 residues in the CDR3. CDR1 and CDR2 (germline): SGHTA, FQGNSA. The CDR3 spells CASSLATLGGGLTGELFF. The CDR3 DNA is TGTGCCAGCAGCTTAGCCACACTGGGGGGAGGGCTCACCGGGGAGCTGTTTTTT.

The sample holds one count of this clone. The chain joins TRBV5-1 to TRBJ1-3; no clear D. This CDR3 comprises 14 residues. V was clipped by 1 base and J by 4 bases, with 9 bases between them. Germline values: CDR1 SGHRS, CDR2 YFSETQ. The DNA for the CDR3 is TGCGCCAGCAGCTTGATTGGAGACGGAAACACCATATATTTT. Translation: CASSLIGDGNTIYF.